Below, one TCR beta chain is given with its context. Trimming shortened V by 3 bases and J by 0 bases, and 26 bases separated the two germline ends. This CDR3 has 20 amino acids. Germline loops: CDR1 MGHRA, CDR2 YSYEKL. This entry is derived from a study of blood T cell repertoires in COVID-19. Whole-study context: Acute-phase and convalescent COVID-19 samples originated in the United States, Italy and Spain. Nucleic acid was either cDNA or gDNA, and it came from T cells, B-cell-depleted T cells, or PBMCs.

The Seattle site enrolled patients during active infection and followed them longitudinally. Per the study methods: Amplification of reference gene primers provided the estimated nucleated cell counts. Repertoires were generated with immunoSEQ multiplex PCR, while TCRdb's copy carries only in-frame clones and drops some. V and J calls and clone size are those listed in that table; D and trimming were worked out from the DNA. The sample records about 480,000 clones, nearly 90% being singletons. The sequencing input was peripheral blood. The clonotype was recovered from a man younger than 35 with COVID-19, enrolled during active disease. V usage is TRBV4-1 and J usage is TRBJ1-2; D is perhaps TRBD1 (6 bases). CDR3 nucleotides: TGCGCCAGCAGCCATGCCTACCGATTGGGGGCCCCCGAAGCTAACTATGGCTACACCTTC. Translating gives CASSHAYRLGAPEANYGYTF.